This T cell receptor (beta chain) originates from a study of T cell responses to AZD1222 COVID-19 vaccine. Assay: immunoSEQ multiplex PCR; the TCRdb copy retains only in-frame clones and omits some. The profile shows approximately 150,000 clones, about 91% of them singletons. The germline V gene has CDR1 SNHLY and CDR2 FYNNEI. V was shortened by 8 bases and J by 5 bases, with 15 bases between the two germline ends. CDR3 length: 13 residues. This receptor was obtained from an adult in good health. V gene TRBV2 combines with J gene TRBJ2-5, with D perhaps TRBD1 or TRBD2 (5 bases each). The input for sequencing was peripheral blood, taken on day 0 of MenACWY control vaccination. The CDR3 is CASHGTESETQYF. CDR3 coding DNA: TGTGCCAGCCACGGGACCGAGAGTGAGACCCAGTACTTC.